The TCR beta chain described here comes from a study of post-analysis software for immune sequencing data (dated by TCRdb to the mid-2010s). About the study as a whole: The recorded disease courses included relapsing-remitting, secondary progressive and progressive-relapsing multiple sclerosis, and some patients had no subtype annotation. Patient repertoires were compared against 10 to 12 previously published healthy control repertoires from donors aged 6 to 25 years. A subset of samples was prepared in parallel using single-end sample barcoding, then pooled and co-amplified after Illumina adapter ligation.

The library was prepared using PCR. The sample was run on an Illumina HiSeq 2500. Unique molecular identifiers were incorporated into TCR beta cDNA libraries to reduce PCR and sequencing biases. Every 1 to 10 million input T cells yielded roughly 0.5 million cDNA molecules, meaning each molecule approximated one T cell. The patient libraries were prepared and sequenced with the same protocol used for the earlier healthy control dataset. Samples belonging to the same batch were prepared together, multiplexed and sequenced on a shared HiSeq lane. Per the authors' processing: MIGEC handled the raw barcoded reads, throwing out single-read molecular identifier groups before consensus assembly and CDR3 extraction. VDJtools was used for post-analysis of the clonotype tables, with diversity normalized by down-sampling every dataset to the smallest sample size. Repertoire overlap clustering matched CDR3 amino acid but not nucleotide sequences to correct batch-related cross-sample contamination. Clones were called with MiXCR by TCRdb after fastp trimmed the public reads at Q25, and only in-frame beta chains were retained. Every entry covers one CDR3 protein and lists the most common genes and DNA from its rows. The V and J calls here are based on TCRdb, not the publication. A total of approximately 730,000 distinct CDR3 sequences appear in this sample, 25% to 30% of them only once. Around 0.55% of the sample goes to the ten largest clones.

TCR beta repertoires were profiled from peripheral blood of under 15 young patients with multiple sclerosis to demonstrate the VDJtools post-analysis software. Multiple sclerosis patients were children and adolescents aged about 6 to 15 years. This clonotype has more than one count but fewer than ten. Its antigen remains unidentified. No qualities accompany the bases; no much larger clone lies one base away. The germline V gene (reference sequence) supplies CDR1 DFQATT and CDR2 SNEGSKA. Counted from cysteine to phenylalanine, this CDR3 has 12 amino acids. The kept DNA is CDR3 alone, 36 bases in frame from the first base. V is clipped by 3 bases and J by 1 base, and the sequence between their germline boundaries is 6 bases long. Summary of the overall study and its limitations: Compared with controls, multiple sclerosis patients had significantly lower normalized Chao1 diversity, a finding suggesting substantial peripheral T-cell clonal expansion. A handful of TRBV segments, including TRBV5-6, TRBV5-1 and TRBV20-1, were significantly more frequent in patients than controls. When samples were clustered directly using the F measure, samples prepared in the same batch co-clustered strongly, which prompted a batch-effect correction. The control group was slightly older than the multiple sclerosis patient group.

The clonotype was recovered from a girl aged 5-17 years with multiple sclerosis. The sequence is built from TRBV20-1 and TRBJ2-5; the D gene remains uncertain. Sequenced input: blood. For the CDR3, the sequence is CSASGSQETQYF. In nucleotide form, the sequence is TGCAGTGCTAGTGGCAGCCAAGAGACCCAGTACTTC.